This note documents a single T cell receptor (beta chain) sequence. Other nucleotide sequences in the sample specify the same CDR3. Seattle researchers signed up patients amid active infection and tracked them longitudinally. The V and J ends lost 0 bases and 0 bases respectively, with 13 bases between them. The CDR3 is 17 amino acids. Germline V gene lookup returns CDR1 SGHRS and CDR2 YFSETQ. This entry is derived from a study of blood T cell repertoires in COVID-19. Across the whole study: Sites in the United States, Italy and Spain provided acute and convalescent COVID-19 samples. PBMCs, B-cell-depleted T cells, or T cells were the source of the cDNA or gDNA that made up the material.

Original methodology: The assay estimated nucleated cells by amplifying reference gene primers. Some clones are missing from TCRdb's copy, which holds only in-frame ones; the method was immunoSEQ multiplex PCR. V and J calls and clone size are as listed in that table; D and trimming were resolved from the DNA. Of approximately 250,000 clones listed, 75% to 90% are singletons. Sequenced: peripheral blood. This receptor was identified in a woman in her 70s with COVID-19, enrolled during active disease. The rearrangement links TRBV5-1 to TRBJ1-3; weak D call: TRBD1 (5 bases). The chain's CDR3 is CASSLGPQGSSGNTIYF. The DNA for the CDR3 is TGCGCCAGCAGCTTGGGGCCGCAGGGTTCCTCTGGAAACACCATATATTTT.